The 10 T cell receptor beta chains below come from one sample, sequenced in a study of T-cell memory formation after mild COVID-19. A single record per CDR3 protein comes from TCRdb applying MiXCR to the 5' RACE reads. In the table there are around 250,000 distinct CDR3 sequences, around 16% of which are singletons. Input material: PBMCs or a T cell subset sorted from them (not recorded which). The source is a man aged 18 to 30 who had mild COVID-19 (a few samples of this study predate the infection). Cell type and time point are not known.

The rearrangement uses TRBV20-1 and TRBJ2-5; a possible D gene is TRBD1 (5 bases). Trimming took 2 bases from V and 4 from J, leaving 11 bases between them. Germline V gene lookup returns CDR1 DFQATT and CDR2 SNEGSKA (reference sequence). The CDR3 is 13 residues long. This CDR3 is CSARTWGRETQYF. DNA for the CDR3: TGCAGTGCTAGAACGTGGGGCCGAGAGACCCAGTACTTC.

This clonotype was seen at least ten times. V gene TRBV20-1 combines with J gene TRBJ2-5, with TRBD2 identical over 7 bases. Germline CDR1 and CDR2: DFQATT and SNEGSKA (reference sequence). After removal of 3 bases from V and 5 bases from J, the junction contained 9 bases not matched to a gene. This CDR3 region has 14 residues. CDR3 region: CSARSGLDRETQYF. For the CDR3, the DNA is TGCAGTGCTAGGTCCGGACTAGATCGGGAGACCCAGTACTTC.

The V gene is TRBV6-2 or TRBV6-3, the J gene TRBJ2-7, with 7 bases that match TRBD1. V shed 6 bases, J shed 5 bases, and the junction held 13 bases outside the gene matches. This CDR3 spans 15 amino acids. Germline values: CDR1 MNHEY, CDR2 SVGEGT. CDR3 protein: CASRDDQTGKDEQYV. The DNA for the CDR3 is TGTGCCAGCAGGGACGACCAGACAGGGAAGGACGAGCAGTACGTC.

The chain carries TRBV2 and TRBJ1-5; a possible D gene is TRBD1 (5 bases). CDR1 is SNHLY, CDR2 FYNNEI, per germline. This CDR3 has 13 amino acids. V lost 5 bases and J lost 7, with 12 bases in between. CDR3 sequence: CASSPGMGQPQHF. The CDR3 nucleotides read TGTGCCAGCAGTCCAGGGATGGGACAGCCCCAGCATTTT.

This clonotype was picked up a small number of times. The rearrangement uses TRBV12-3 or TRBV12-4 and TRBJ2-1; D is undetermined. The CDR3 covers 12 residues. The V gene lost 7 bases and the J gene lost 6 bases, with 10 bases spanning the gap. The CDR3 region is CASTNPGNEQFF. CDR3 bases: TGTGCCAGCACTAATCCGGGCAATGAGCAGTTCTTC.

This chain joins TRBV5-1 and TRBJ1-2, with unresolved D. Germline V gene lookup returns CDR1 SGHRS and CDR2 YFSETQ. This CDR3 is 14 amino acids long. Trimming removed 0 bases at V and 0 bases at J, with 6 bases between. The CDR3 loop reads CASSLGLTNYGYTF. The CDR3 nucleotides are TGCGCCAGCAGCTTGGGTCTTACTAACTATGGCTACACCTTC.

The sample holds a few counts of this clonotype. This rearrangement joins TRBV6-5 to TRBJ2-3; maybe TRBD2 (7 bases). This CDR3 has 14 residues. Germline V gene sequence: CDR1 MNHEY, CDR2 SVGAGI. The V end was cut by 6 bases, the J end by 5 bases, with 15 bases between. CDR3: CASSLRGGRDTQYF. The DNA for the CDR3 is TGTGCCAGCAGCCTAAGGGGGGGTCGAGATACGCAGTATTTT.

The chain is built from TRBV5-1 and TRBJ2-3; TRBD2 agrees at 11 bases. The CDR3 covers 20 residues. CDR1 SGHRS and CDR2 YFSETQ come from the germline V gene. V lost 4 bases and J lost 1; bases outside the gene matches: 17. CDR3 sequence reads: CASSELGISGGARGTDTQYF. Here the CDR3 DNA reads TGCGCCAGCAGCGAGCTTGGGATTAGCGGGGGGGCCAGGGGCACAGATACGCAGTATTTT.

This clonotype came up many times. This sequence joins TRBV19 and TRBJ2-1, with TRBD2 matching over 11 bases. With 5 bases clipped from V and 4 bases from J, the junction kept 4 bases outside the gene matches. The CDR3 loop spans 15 amino acids. Germline assignment: CDR1 LNHDA and CDR2 SQIVND (reference sequence). The CDR3 spells CASSQTSGDYNEQFF. The CDR3 nucleotides are TGTGCCAGTAGTCAGACTAGCGGGGATTACAATGAGCAGTTCTTC.

The chain joins TRBV7-2 to TRBJ2-5; 7 nucleotides agree with TRBD2. Germline CDR1 reads SGHTA; CDR2 reads FQGNSA. Trimming removed 4 bases from V and 2 bases from J; junction bases left unmatched: 10. The CDR3 has 16 residues. Written as DNA, the CDR3 is TGTGCCAGCAGCTCCTCCTTTTTCGGGGGGCAAGAGACCCAGTACTTC. As protein: CASSSSFFGGQETQYF.